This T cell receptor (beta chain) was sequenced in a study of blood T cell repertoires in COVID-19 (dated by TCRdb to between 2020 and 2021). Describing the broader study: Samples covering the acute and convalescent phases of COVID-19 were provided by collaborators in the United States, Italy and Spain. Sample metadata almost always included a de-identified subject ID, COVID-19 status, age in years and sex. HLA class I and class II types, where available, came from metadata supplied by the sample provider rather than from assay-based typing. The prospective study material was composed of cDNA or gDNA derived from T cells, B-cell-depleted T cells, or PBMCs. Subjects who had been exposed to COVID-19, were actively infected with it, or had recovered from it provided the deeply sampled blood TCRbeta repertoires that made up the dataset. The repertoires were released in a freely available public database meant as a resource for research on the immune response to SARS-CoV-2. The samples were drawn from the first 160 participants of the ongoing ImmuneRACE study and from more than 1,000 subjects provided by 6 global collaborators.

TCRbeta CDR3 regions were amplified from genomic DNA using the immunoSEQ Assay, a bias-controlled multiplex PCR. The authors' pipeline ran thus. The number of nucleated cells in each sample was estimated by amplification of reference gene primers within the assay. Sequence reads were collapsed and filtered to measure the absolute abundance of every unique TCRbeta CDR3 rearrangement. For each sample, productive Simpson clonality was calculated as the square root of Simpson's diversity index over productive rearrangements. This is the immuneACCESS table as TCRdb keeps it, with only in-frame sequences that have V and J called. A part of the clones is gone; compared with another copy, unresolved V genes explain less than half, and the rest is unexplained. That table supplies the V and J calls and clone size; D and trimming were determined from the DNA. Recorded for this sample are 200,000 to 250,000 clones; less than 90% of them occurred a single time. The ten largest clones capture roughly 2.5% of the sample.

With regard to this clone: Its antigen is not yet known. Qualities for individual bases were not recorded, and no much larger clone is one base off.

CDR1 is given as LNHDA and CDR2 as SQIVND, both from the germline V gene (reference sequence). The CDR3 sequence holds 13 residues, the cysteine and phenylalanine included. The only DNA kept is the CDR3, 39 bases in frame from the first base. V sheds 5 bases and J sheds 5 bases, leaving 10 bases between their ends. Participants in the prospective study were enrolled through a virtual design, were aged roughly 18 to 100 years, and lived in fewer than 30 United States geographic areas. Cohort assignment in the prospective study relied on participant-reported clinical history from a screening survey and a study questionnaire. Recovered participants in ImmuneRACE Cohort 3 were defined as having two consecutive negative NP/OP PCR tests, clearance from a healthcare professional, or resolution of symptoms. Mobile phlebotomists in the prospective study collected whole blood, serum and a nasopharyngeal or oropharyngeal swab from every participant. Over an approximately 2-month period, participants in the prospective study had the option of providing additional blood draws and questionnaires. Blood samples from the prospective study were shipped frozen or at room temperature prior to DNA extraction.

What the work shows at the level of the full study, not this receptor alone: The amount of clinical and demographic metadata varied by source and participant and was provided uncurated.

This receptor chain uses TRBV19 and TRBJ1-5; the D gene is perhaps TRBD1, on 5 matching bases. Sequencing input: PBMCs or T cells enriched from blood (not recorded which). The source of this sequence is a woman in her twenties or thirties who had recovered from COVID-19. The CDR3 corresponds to CASSPGIHQPQHF. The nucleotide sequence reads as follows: TGTGCCAGTAGTCCAGGGATTCATCAGCCCCAGCATTTT.